The source of this T cell receptor beta chain is a study of T cell responses to AZD1222 COVID-19 vaccine. Germline CDR1 is LNHNV and CDR2 is YYDKDF (reference sequence). The CDR3 spans 14 residues. V was trimmed by 3 bases and J by 5 bases, leaving 13 bases between them. The repertoire was sequenced with immunoSEQ multiplex PCR; TCRdb's copy has only in-frame clones and lacks some. The sample contains about 110,000 clones, 81% of which appear only once. This sequence was found in an adult in good health. V usage is TRBV15 and J usage is TRBJ2-5; a weak D match, TRBD1 (6 bases). The sample consisted of peripheral blood, taken on day 0 of AZD1222 vaccination. For the CDR3, the DNA is TGTGCCACCAGCAGGGGTGATACAGGGGAGACCCAGTACTTC. Protein sequence: CATSRGDTGETQYF.